This entry lists 22 T cell receptor beta chains sequenced from one sample in a study of blood T cell repertoires in COVID-19. TCRdb's table, derived via immunoSEQ multiplex PCR, lists solely in-frame clones and lacks some. Counted here are around 110,000 clones, around 82% occurring once; the ten biggest clones make up approximately 4.4%. The sequencing input was peripheral blood. Receptors were obtained from a human donor in a cohort sampled during active COVID-19.

The chain employs TRBV25-1 and TRBJ1-2; 10 nucleotides align to TRBD1. Germline V CDR1 and CDR2: MGHDK, SYGVNS. This CDR3 is 17 amino acids long. Trimming removed 4 bases from V and 4 bases from J; junction bases left unmatched: 12. The CDR3 region has the DNA TGTGCCAGCAGTGCCGTTGATCCGGGACAGGGGTTCTATGGCTACACCTTC. It yields the protein CASSAVDPGQGFYGYTF.

V gene TRBV28 combines with J gene TRBJ2-1; 11 bases agree with TRBD2. Germline lookup yields CDR1 MDHEN and CDR2 SYDVKM. V was clipped by 6 bases and J by 2 bases; unmatched bases: 3. The CDR3 sequence is 15 residues long. The CDR3 coding sequence is TGTGCCAGCAGACCACTAGCGGGGGCCTACAATGAGCAGTTCTTC. Encoded protein: CASRPLAGAYNEQFF.

The chain has TRBV9 and TRBJ2-3, with TRBD2 matching over 8 bases. The CDR3 is 16 amino acids. Germline V gene data show CDR1 as SGDLS and CDR2 as YYNGEE. The V segment lost 7 bases and the J segment 2 bases; nucleotides outside the gene matches: 12. Here the CDR3 reads CASGKGLATHTDTQYF. CDR3 nucleotides: TGTGCCAGCGGGAAAGGACTAGCAACACACACAGATACGCAGTATTTT. The complete variable domain, with remaining parts taken from reference TRBV9 and TRBJ2-3, reads DSGVTQTPKHLITATGQRVTLRCSPRSGDLSVYWYQQSLDQGLQFLIQYYNGEERAKGNILERFSAQQFPDLHSELNLSSLELGDSALYFCASGKGLATHTDTQYFGPGTRLTVL.

The rearrangement uses TRBV27 and TRBJ1-1, with D uncertain. The CDR3 spans 14 residues. Germline V gene data show CDR1 as MNHEY and CDR2 as SMNVEV (reference sequence). V was cut by 7 bases and J by 2 bases, with 14 bases left in between. The CDR3 bases are TGTGCCAGCAAGTTATCCGGGTTCAACACTGAAGCTTTCTTT. This sequence encodes CASKLSGFNTEAFF.

This sequence joins TRBV6-4 and TRBJ2-5, with D possibly TRBD2 on 6 matching bases. The germline gives CDR1 MRHNA, CDR2 SNTAGT. V was cut by 6 bases and J by 4 bases, with 21 bases left in between. This CDR3 region has 16 residues. The CDR3 is CASRKTGTERGETQYF. The CDR3 DNA sequence: TGTGCCAGCAGAAAGACCGGGACTGAGAGGGGAGAGACCCAGTACTTC.

This sequence joins TRBV7-3 and TRBJ2-1, with D perhaps matching TRBD2 (5 bases). Germline CDR1 is SGHTA and CDR2 is FQGTGA. Trimming left V 0 bases short and J 0 bases short, with 6 bases between. CDR3 length: 15 amino acids. The CDR3 DNA is TGTGCCAGCAGCTTAACGGGGAGCTCCTACAATGAGCAGTTCTTC. Its protein is CASSLTGSSYNEQFF.

The V gene is TRBV3-1 (or the pseudogene TRBV3-2), the J gene TRBJ1-4, with TRBD1 identical over 8 bases. Germline loops: CDR1 LGHDT, CDR2 YNNKEL (reference sequence). CDR3 size: 14 residues. Trimming cost V 2 bases and J 7 bases; bases outside gene matches: 3. The CDR3 bases are TGTGCCAGCAGCCAACAGGGGGCGAGTGAAAAACTGTTTTTT. Translated: CASSQQGASEKLFF.

Comments on this clone: Different DNA sequences within this sample yield the same CDR3. The chain links TRBV5-4 to TRBJ2-1, with no clear D. CDR3 length: 14 residues. Trimming stripped 0 bases from V and 5 bases from J, with 9 bases between. Germline CDR1 SGHNT, CDR2 YYREEE (reference sequence). This CDR3 is CASSLAGPNNEQFF. Written as DNA, the CDR3 is TGTGCCAGCAGCTTGGCCGGTCCGAACAATGAGCAGTTCTTC.

The chain combines TRBV6-5 with TRBJ1-1; TRBD1 aligns across 7 bases. The trim removed 5 bases at V and 0 bases at J, leaving 3 bases unmatched. The germline CDR1 and CDR2 sequences are MNHEY and SVGAGI. The CDR3 is made up of 14 amino acids. DNA of the CDR3: TGTGCCAGCAGTATCGACAGGGTGAACACTGAAGCTTTCTTT. Translating gives CASSIDRVNTEAFF.

This chain uses TRBV5-1 with TRBJ1-2; a weak D match, TRBD1 (5 bases). Germline V gene lookup returns CDR1 SGHRS and CDR2 YFSETQ. Trimming took 0 bases from V and 8 from J, leaving 11 bases between them. The CDR3 runs to 13 residues. CDR3 nucleotide sequence: TGCGCCAGCAGCTTGGAGGGGCATCCGGGCTACACCTTC. Translation gives CASSLEGHPGYTF.

This chain uses TRBV6-2 or TRBV6-3 with TRBJ1-5, with 8 positions matching TRBD1. Looked up from germline, CDR1 is MNHEY and CDR2 is SVGEGT. V was pared by 4 bases and J by 6 bases, with 17 bases of the junction left unmatched. CDR3 length: 18 amino acids. CDR3 in DNA: TGTGCCAGCAGTTTGCCACGACAGGGGTCCCTTCAGGGTCAGCCCCAGCATTTT. Translation gives CASSLPRQGSLQGQPQHF.

This clone was picked up a small number of times. The chain is built from TRBV25-1 and TRBJ1-1; D unclear. The germline V and J ends were trimmed by 2 bases and 0 bases, with 4 bases remaining between them. The CDR3 covers 13 residues. Germline V gene data show CDR1 as MGHDK and CDR2 as SYGVNS. The CDR3 is CASSEHLNTEAFF. The CDR3 DNA sequence: TGTGCCAGCAGTGAACATTTGAACACTGAAGCTTTCTTT.

The chain links TRBV2 to TRBJ2-7; 9 bases are shared with TRBD2. CDR1 is SNHLY and CDR2 is FYNNEI in the germline V gene. V shed 3 bases, J shed 6 bases, and the junction held 6 bases outside the gene matches. The CDR3 loop spans 14 amino acids. CDR3 DNA sequence: TGTGCCAGCAGTGAGGGCGGGAGGGCCCCCGAGCAGTACTTC. This translates into CASSEGGRAPEQYF.

The rearrangement uses TRBV11-2 and TRBJ1-1; a weak D match, TRBD1 (5 bases). Trimming removed 3 bases at V and 1 base at J, with 6 bases between. Germline V gene data show CDR1 as SGHAT and CDR2 as FQNNGV. CDR3 length: 13 amino acids. The CDR3 DNA sequence: TGTGCCAGCAGCTTGACAGAGAACACTGAAGCTTTCTTT. It yields the protein CASSLTENTEAFF.

The chain has TRBV7-9 and TRBJ1-5; 7 bases map to TRBD1. Germline CDR1 reads SEHNR; CDR2 reads FQNEAQ (reference sequence). The CDR3 totals 15 residues. V shed 5 bases, J shed 4 bases, and the junction held 8 bases outside the gene matches. Here the CDR3 reads CASSPQGQINQPQHF. The CDR3 coding sequence is TGTGCCAGCAGCCCACAGGGACAGATTAATCAGCCCCAGCATTTT. Using reference TRBV7-9 and TRBJ1-5 for the parts outside the CDR3, the full variable domain is DTGVSQNPRHKITKRGQNVTFRCDPISEHNRLYWYRQTLGQGPEFLTYFQNEAQLEKSRLLSDRFSAERPKGSFSTLEIQRTEQGDSAMYLCASSPQGQINQPQHFGDGTRLSIL.

This chain's CDR3 is CASSYSSGFGEETQYF. CDR3 nucleotide sequence: TGTGCCAGCAGTTACTCGAGCGGTTTCGGAGAGGAGACCCAGTACTTC. V usage is TRBV6-2 or TRBV6-3 and J usage is TRBJ2-5, with a possible D match to TRBD2 (5 bases). Trimming took 0 bases from V and 5 from J, leaving 16 bases between them. Germline V gene data show CDR1 as MNHEY and CDR2 as SVGEGT. This CDR3 has 16 amino acids.

The chain carries TRBV7-3 and TRBJ2-5, with 9 nucleotides matching TRBD2. Looked up from germline, CDR1 is SGHTA and CDR2 is FQGTGA. The V gene end was trimmed by 5 bases and the J gene end by 1 base; junction bases not matched to a gene: 17. The CDR3 spans 19 residues. The CDR3 region has the DNA TGTGCCAGCAGCCTGGGACCCCCTCGACCGGGACTAGCCCAAGAGACCCAGTACTTC. Protein: CASSLGPPRPGLAQETQYF.

This chain links TRBV15 with TRBJ2-7, with D maybe TRBD2 (7 bases). The CDR3 length is 18 residues. Trimming stripped 0 bases from V and 5 bases from J, with 23 bases between. In germline, CDR1 is LNHNV, CDR2 YYDKDF (reference sequence). The CDR3: CATSRDFLIGRGYDEQYF. DNA of the CDR3: TGTGCCACCAGCAGAGATTTCCTCATAGGGAGGGGGTACGACGAGCAGTACTTC.

V gene TRBV6-4 combines with J gene TRBJ2-3; 9 bases align to TRBD1. The CDR3 is 14 amino acids. CDR1 and CDR2 from the germline V gene are MRHNA and SNTAGT. V lost 6 bases and J lost 6; bases outside the gene matches: 7. CDR3 residues: CASSRDRASDTQYF. CDR3 sequence (DNA): TGTGCCAGCAGCCGGGACAGGGCGTCCGATACGCAGTATTTT.

The chain joins TRBV3-1 (or the pseudogene TRBV3-2) to TRBJ2-1; tentatively, D is TRBD2 (6 bases). The CDR3 consists of 17 residues. V was pared by 4 bases and J by 3 bases, with 19 bases between. Germline V gene lookup returns CDR1 LGHDT and CDR2 YNNKEL (reference sequence). The CDR3 region is CASSRRREERIYNEQFF. For the CDR3, the DNA is TGTGCCAGCAGCCGAAGAAGGGAGGAGCGGATCTACAATGAGCAGTTCTTC.

In its sample, this clone was seen once. The chain combines TRBV2 with TRBJ2-3, with 8 bases fitting TRBD2. The V segment lost 6 bases and the J segment 1 base; nucleotides outside the gene matches: 9. The CDR3 has 16 residues. CDR1 is SNHLY, CDR2 FYNNEI, per germline. DNA of the CDR3: TGTGCCAGCAGCCCACTTGCGGGAGGCCGCACAGATACGCAGTATTTT. Amino acids: CASSPLAGGRTDTQYF.

This clone was found once. The rearrangement uses TRBV28 and TRBJ1-4; 7 bases are shared with TRBD1. Trimming took 6 bases from V and 4 from J; bases not matched to a gene: 5. Germline loops: CDR1 MDHEN, CDR2 SYDVKM. The CDR3 totals 14 residues. CDR3 amino acids: CASRWTGGNEKLFF. The CDR3 DNA sequence: TGTGCCAGCAGGTGGACAGGAGGTAATGAAAAACTGTTTTTT.